One sample yielded the 25 T cell receptor beta chains listed below, sequenced in a study of shared clonotypes between healthy human individuals. Clones were sequenced by immunoSEQ multiplex PCR, and TCRdb holds only the in-frame ones, with some missing. Among about 1.4 million clones listed, roughly 96% were seen once. The sequencing sample was made of naive CD4+ T cells sorted from blood. This sample's subset: CD45RA+ positively selected. These receptors were collected from a young man in good health.

This rearrangement joins TRBV27 to TRBJ2-3, with 7 bases that match TRBD2. The CDR3 covers 16 residues. Trimming took 5 bases from V and 2 from J; bases not matched to a gene: 10. CDR1 MNHEY and CDR2 SMNVEV come from the germline V gene (reference sequence). CDR3 amino acids: CASSLTSPSPTDTQYF. The CDR3 nucleotides read TGTGCCAGCAGTCTGACTAGCCCATCGCCCACAGATACGCAGTATTTT.

J is TRBJ1-5 and V is TRBV10-3; D gene unclear. The CDR3 has 14 residues. V was clipped by 3 bases and J by 4 bases, with 10 bases between them. CDR1 is ENHRY and CDR2 is SYGVKD in the germline V gene. CDR3 nucleotide sequence: TGTGCCATCAGTGAAAGGCAGTCAAATCAGCCCCAGCATTTT. It encodes CAISERQSNQPQHF.

The V and J genes are TRBV19 and TRBJ2-1; 13 bases map to TRBD2. Germline trimming cut 3 bases from V and 4 bases from J; bases unmatched to any gene: 3. The length of the CDR3 is 16 residues. Germline lookup yields CDR1 LNHDA and CDR2 SQIVND (reference sequence). The CDR3 coding sequence is TGTGCCAGTAGTATTCAACTAGCGGGAGGGTACAATGAGCAGTTCTTC. Translation gives CASSIQLAGGYNEQFF.

This sequence joins TRBV18 and TRBJ2-1, with 7 nucleotides matching TRBD2. The CDR3 loop spans 14 amino acids. Germline values: CDR1 KGHSH, CDR2 LQKENI. After removal of 3 bases from V and 9 bases from J, the junction contained 8 bases not matched to a gene. CDR3 amino acids: CASSPIEAGAEQFF. The DNA for the CDR3 is TGTGCCAGCTCACCCATTGAGGCGGGAGCTGAGCAGTTCTTC.

This clone has a single count. J is TRBJ2-4 and V is TRBV29-1, with TRBD1 identical over 8 bases. The length of the CDR3 is 19 residues. Germline assignment: CDR1 SQVTM and CDR2 ANQGSEA. The ends lost 1 base at V and 0 bases at J; junction bases unmatched: 14. CDR3 sequence reads: CSVEVVTNDRGLAKNIQYF. As DNA, the CDR3 is TGCAGCGTTGAAGTTGTGACGAATGACAGGGGACTAGCCAAAAACATTCAGTACTTC.

This clone was detected once. This chain links TRBV28 with TRBJ2-3; tentatively, D is TRBD2 (6 bases). Germline assignment: CDR1 MDHEN and CDR2 SYDVKM. V was pared by 3 bases and J by 2 bases, with 12 bases between. CDR3 size: 15 residues. In nucleotides, the CDR3 is TGTGCCAGCAGTTTTGGAGCGGGTTACACAGATACGCAGTATTTT. This gives the protein CASSFGAGYTDTQYF.

This chain uses TRBV5-1 with TRBJ2-2; D gene ambiguous. The germline CDR1 and CDR2 sequences are SGHRS and YFSETQ. The CDR3 is 12 amino acids. Trimming removed 1 base at V and 5 bases at J, with 3 bases between. Here the CDR3 DNA reads TGCGCCAGCAGCTTGAGTACCGGGGAGCTGTTTTTT. Translation: CASSLSTGELFF.

V and J are TRBV28 and TRBJ2-7, with D unresolved. With 6 bases removed from V and 0 bases from J, the gap between germline ends came to 12 bases. This CDR3 is built from 14 residues. Germline V CDR1 and CDR2: MDHEN, SYDVKM. The CDR3 DNA is TGTGCCAGCAGCCCGGTCCGCCCCTCCTACGAGCAGTACTTC. Protein: CASSPVRPSYEQYF.

This chain connects TRBV11-2 to TRBJ1-4; 9 bases are shared with TRBD1. This CDR3 spans 15 amino acids. CDR1 is SGHAT, CDR2 FQNNGV, per germline. The trim removed 0 bases at V and 8 bases at J, leaving 4 bases unmatched. The CDR3 here is CASSLEGTGNEKLFF. The CDR3 coding sequence is TGTGCCAGCAGCTTAGAGGGGACAGGGAACGAAAAACTGTTTTTT. Based on the CDR3 plus reference TRBV11-2 and TRBJ1-4, the full variable domain is EAGVAQSPRYKIIEKRQSVAFWCNPISGHATLYWYQQILGQGPKLLIQFQNNGVVDDSQLPKDRFSAERLKGVDSTLKIQPAKLEDSAVYLCASSLEGTGNEKLFFGSGTQLSVL.

The CDR3 DNA follows: TGCAGCGTTGATCTGGACAACACCGGGGAGCTGTTTTTT. This gives the protein CSVDLDNTGELFF. The chain recombines TRBV29-1 with TRBJ2-2; no firm D call. V shed 3 bases and J shed 2 bases, with 7 bases lying between them. The germline V gene has CDR1 SQVTM and CDR2 ANQGSEA. The CDR3 sequence is 13 residues long.

This chain uses TRBV28 with TRBJ1-5, with D possibly being TRBD1 (5 bases). The CDR3 length is 15 residues. V was shortened by 5 bases and J by 7 bases, with 18 bases between the two germline ends. Germline CDR1 is MDHEN and CDR2 is SYDVKM. CDR3 sequence reads: CASSPVTGGFQPQHF. In DNA, the CDR3 is TGTGCCAGCAGTCCCGTAACAGGCGGATTCCAGCCCCAGCATTTT.

V gene TRBV6-1 combines with J gene TRBJ2-2; D assignment may be TRBD1 or TRBD2 (5 bases each). There are 15 residues in the CDR3. Germline CDR1 and CDR2: MNHNS and SASEGT. With 6 bases removed from V and 7 bases from J, the gap between germline ends came to 18 bases. CDR3 loop: CASSSGTTMNGELFF. CDR3 DNA: TGTGCCAGCAGCTCCGGGACCACTATGAACGGGGAGCTGTTTTTT.

The chain combines TRBV30 with TRBJ2-2; the D gene is possibly TRBD2 (6 bases). Per the germline V gene, CDR1 is GTSNPN and CDR2 is SVGIG (reference sequence). The CDR3 length is 20 residues. Trimming left V 4 bases short and J 5 bases short, with 32 bases between. The CDR3, as DNA: TGTGCCTGGACTCACCCCGGGACCCCCCGGGGGTCGGTAAATACCGGGGAGCTGTTTTTT. Translated: CAWTHPGTPRGSVNTGELFF.

The J gene is TRBJ2-7, the V gene TRBV5-1; D is possibly TRBD2 (6 bases). The CDR3 runs to 13 residues. CDR1 and CDR2 (germline): SGHRS, YFSETQ. V lost 4 bases and J 2 bases, leaving 10 bases between the germline ends. Written as DNA, the CDR3 is TGCGCCAGCAGCGCGGGACCGACCTACGAGCAGTACTTC. Protein: CASSAGPTYEQYF.

This chain joins TRBV6-4 and TRBJ2-1; D ambiguous. Germline loops: CDR1 MRHNA, CDR2 SNTAGT. This CDR3 is built from 14 residues. V lost 3 bases to trimming and J lost 6 bases, with 12 bases between them. CDR3 nucleotides: TGTGCCAGCAGTGAAGTGGGCCTCAGCAATGAGCAGTTCTTC. This encodes CASSEVGLSNEQFF.

The CDR3 DNA reads TGTGCCAGCAGTTTACTCCCGGGGAAAGAGCAGTTCTTC. Translating gives CASSLLPGKEQFF. This rearrangement joins TRBV28 to TRBJ2-1, with D perhaps TRBD2 (5 bases). Germline-derived CDR1 and CDR2 are MDHEN and SYDVKM. The CDR3 has 13 residues. V lost 2 bases, J lost 10 bases, and 12 bases lay in between.

A note on this clone: Other DNA sequences in the same sample also yield this CDR3. V usage is TRBV18 and J usage is TRBJ2-7; D is perhaps TRBD1 (5 bases). The CDR3 consists of 12 residues. Germline V gene sequence: CDR1 KGHSH, CDR2 LQKENI. V was clipped by 3 bases and J by 3 bases, with 6 bases between them. In DNA, the CDR3 is TGTGCCAGCTCACCCACAGGCTACGAGCAGTACTTC. Translated: CASSPTGYEQYF.

V is TRBV19 and J is TRBJ2-2, with 9 bases that match TRBD1. Germline loops: CDR1 LNHDA, CDR2 SQIVND (reference sequence). The junction had 6 bases not matched to a gene; V was cut back by 6 bases and J by 4 bases. The CDR3 sequence is 15 residues long. The CDR3: CASRKDRGPTGELFF. CDR3 DNA sequence: TGTGCCAGTAGGAAGGACAGGGGCCCCACCGGGGAGCTGTTTTTT. The complete variable domain, with remaining parts taken from reference TRBV19 and TRBJ2-2, reads DGGITQSPKYLFRKEGQNVTLSCEQNLNHDAMYWYRQDPGQGLRLIYYSQIVNDFQKGDIAEGYSVSREKKESFPLTVTSAQKNPTAFYLCASRKDRGPTGELFFGEGSRLTVL.

The rearrangement uses TRBV6-6 and TRBJ2-3, with 8 nucleotides matching TRBD1. The V and J ends lost 6 bases and 3 bases, in that order; junction bases with no gene match: 8. Germline V gene data show CDR1 as MNHNY and CDR2 as SVGAGI (reference sequence). This CDR3 spans 15 amino acids. The CDR3 spells CASRVLGTGTDTQYF. The CDR3 region has the DNA TGTGCCAGCAGGGTCCTCGGGACAGGTACAGATACGCAGTATTTT.

This clone was detected once. The chain recombines TRBV27 with TRBJ2-7; D is unclear. CDR3 length: 15 amino acids. The V end was cut by 4 bases, the J end by 2 bases, with 15 bases between. Germline V gives CDR1 MNHEY, CDR2 SMNVEV (reference sequence). The CDR3 DNA sequence: TGTGCCAGCAGTTCCTTCCAGCGTCTCCCCTACGAGCAGTACTTC. The encoded protein is CASSSFQRLPYEQYF.

In this sample, this clone turned up once. The chain has TRBV29-1 and TRBJ2-3; 13 bases line up with TRBD2. The V gene's germline CDR1 is SQVTM and CDR2 ANQGSEA. The trim removed 5 bases at V and 1 base at J, leaving 6 bases unmatched. This CDR3 region has 16 residues. CDR3 protein: CSVRGGLAGRTDTQYF. The CDR3 DNA reads TGCAGCGTTCGGGGGGGACTAGCGGGACGCACAGATACGCAGTATTTT.

The chain is built from TRBV5-1 and TRBJ2-1; TRBD2 matches 7 bases. CDR3 size: 16 residues. The V segment lost 2 bases and the J segment 0 bases; nucleotides outside the gene matches: 5. Germline CDR1 is SGHRS and CDR2 is YFSETQ. CDR3 sequence (DNA): TGCGCCAGCAGCTTACTAGCGCGAAGCTCCTACAATGAGCAGTTCTTC. Its protein product is CASSLLARSSYNEQFF.

The chain has TRBV7-3 and TRBJ2-6, with D possibly being TRBD1 (6 bases). CDR1 is SGHTA, CDR2 FQGTGA, per germline. The CDR3 contains 20 residues. V lost 0 bases, J lost 0 bases, and 18 bases lay in between. Written as DNA, the CDR3 is TGTGCCAGCAGCTTAACCCCTTGGGACACGGCCGCCTCTGGGGCCAACGTCCTGACTTTC. Its protein product is CASSLTPWDTAASGANVLTF. The full variable domain, its missing parts supplied by reference TRBV7-3 and TRBJ2-6, is GAGVSQTPSNKVTEKGKYVELRCDPISGHTALYWYRQSLGQGPEFLIYFQGTGAADDSGLPNDRFFAVRPEGSVSTLKIQRTERGDSAVYLCASSLTPWDTAASGANVLTFGAGSRLTVL.

The chain employs TRBV2 and TRBJ2-5; 11 nucleotides match TRBD2. Germline V gene sequence: CDR1 SNHLY, CDR2 FYNNEI. The CDR3 is made up of 19 amino acids. V lost 6 bases and J lost 2; bases outside the gene matches: 17. CDR3 amino acids: CASRSIAGGPRYSQETQYF. The DNA of the CDR3 is TGTGCCAGCAGGAGTATAGCGGGAGGGCCTAGGTATTCGCAAGAGACCCAGTACTTC.

J is TRBJ2-5 and V is TRBV7-2; the D gene could be TRBD1 or TRBD2 (5 bases each). Germline CDR1 and CDR2: SGHTA and FQGNSA. Trimming took off 3 bases at V and 5 bases at J, with 7 bases between the two ends. The CDR3 totals 12 residues. CDR3 in amino acids: CASSLGDETQYF. The CDR3 coding sequence is TGTGCCAGCAGCTTGGGGGATGAGACCCAGTACTTC.